This TCR beta chain derives from a study of blood T cell repertoires in COVID-19. On the study more broadly: The United States, Italy and Spain were the sources of the acute and convalescent COVID-19 samples.

Germline V gene data show CDR1 as SGHNT and CDR2 as YYREEE (reference sequence). This CDR3 contains 15 residues. Trimming cost V 0 bases and J 2 bases; bases outside gene matches: 2. Original methodology: The authors estimated nucleated cell counts from reference gene primer amplification. Method: immunoSEQ multiplex PCR; TCRdb's copy keeps in-frame clones and lacks some. From that table come the V and J calls and clone size; the DNA was used to work out D and trimming. This sample has about 190,000 clones; approximately 84% occur once, and the top ten carry 3.2%. This TCR derives from a woman aged 25 to 39 who had recovered from COVID-19. The chain employs TRBV5-4 and TRBJ1-3; 7 nucleotides align to TRBD1. The specimen sequenced was PBMCs or T cells enriched from blood (not recorded which). CDR3 coding DNA: TGTGCCAGCAGCTTGGGTCAGGGGGCTGGAAACACCATATATTTT. It translates to CASSLGQGAGNTIYF.